Below, 23 T cell receptor beta chains from the same sample are listed, as sequenced in a study of metastatic and nonmetastatic thyroid tumors. Patients were all untreated before their thyroid surgery. TCRdb reanalyzed the PCR reads via MiXCR. This sample has about 25,000 clones, with roughly 20% found just once. The sequencing input was adjacent normal tissue. The receptors come from a female donor with papillary thyroid cancer or a benign thyroid nodule (not recorded which). Some clones in this sample may be carry-over from other donors' samples.

In regard to this clone: Relative to the germline gene, one junction end is altered; a read error may explain this. In the same sample, other DNA sequences code for this CDR3. The chain uses TRBV10-3 and TRBJ1-2; 7 nucleotides agree with TRBD1. The V gene's germline CDR1 is ENHRY and CDR2 SYGVKD. This CDR3 has 16 amino acids. The CDR3 DNA is TGTGCCATCAGGCGGGACAGAGGGACTTTAGGCTATGGATACACGTTC. The encoded protein is CAIRRDRGTLGYGYTF.

The gene calls are TRBV20-1 and TRBJ1-6, with unresolved D. Per germline, CDR1 DFQATT and CDR2 SNEGSKA (reference sequence). V lost 0 bases and J 8 bases, leaving 11 bases between the germline ends. The CDR3 spans 14 residues. CDR3 DNA: TGCAGTGCTAGAGAAGACAATTCGGATTCACCCCTCCACTTT. Protein product: CSAREDNSDSPLHF.

Notes on this clone: Other nucleotide sequences in the sample specify the same CDR3. The chain links TRBV20-1 to TRBJ2-3; unclear D gene. V shed 0 bases and J shed 12 bases, with 22 bases lying between them. The CDR3 totals 15 residues. Germline-derived CDR1 and CDR2 are DFQATT and SNEGSKA (reference sequence). The CDR3 nucleotides read TGCAGTGCTAGAGATAAGGTAGTTAGCACAGACACACAGTATTTT. Encoded protein: CSARDKVVSTDTQYF.

This clone is medium-sized by share. This chain joins TRBV6-1 and TRBJ1-1; D might be TRBD1 (5 bases). This CDR3 comprises 11 residues. V was clipped by 1 base and J by 11 bases, with 8 bases between them. CDR1 is MNHNS and CDR2 is SASEGT in the germline V gene. The CDR3 spells CASSEVGPAFF. CDR3 bases: TGTGCCAGCAGTGAAGTGGGACCGGCTTTCTTT.

This clone has just a few counts. CDR3 nucleotides: TGTGCTAGTGGTTTGGTTATCTGGAGAACAGATACGCAGTATTTT. Protein product: CASGLVIWRTDTQYF. V is TRBV12-5 and J is TRBJ2-3; D unresolved. Germline CDR1 LGHNT, CDR2 FRNRAP. The CDR3 is 15 amino acids. The ends were cut back, 0 bases at V and 3 bases at J, with 10 bases in the middle.

The rearrangement links TRBV10-3 to TRBJ1-2, with 8 bases matching TRBD1. Trimming at V came to 11 bases and at J to 9 bases, leaving 14 bases not matched to a gene. The CDR3 covers 13 residues. CDR1 and CDR2 from the germline V gene are ENHRY and SYGVKD. DNA for the CDR3: TGTGCCCCCAGTGGCAGGGGGCGAAATCGCTACACCTTC. Protein sequence: CAPSGRGRNRYTF.

This clone was picked up many times. The chain links TRBV19 to TRBJ2-7, with TRBD1 identical over 8 bases. Trimming at V came to 3 bases and at J to 4 bases, leaving 5 bases not matched to a gene. Germline CDR1 is LNHDA and CDR2 is SQIVND (reference sequence). This CDR3 has 14 residues. CDR3 coding DNA: TGTGCCAGTAGTATTTACGGACAGGGTTACGAGCAGTACTTC. It encodes CASSIYGQGYEQYF.

This clone was recorded at least ten times. This chain joins TRBV20-1 and TRBJ1-1; no reliable D call. This CDR3 is 17 amino acids long. Germline V gene data show CDR1 as DFQATT and CDR2 as SNEGSKA (reference sequence). Trimming removed 0 bases from V and 6 bases from J, with 23 bases in between. The CDR3 reads CSARDLGLEGVSAEAFF. The CDR3 DNA reads TGCAGTGCTAGAGATCTAGGCTTGGAGGGTGTATCGGCTGAAGCTTTCTTT.

This clone was seen many times. The rearrangement joins TRBV11-3 to TRBJ1-2; 8 bases line up with TRBD1. Germline CDR1 and CDR2: SGHNT and YENEEA. The CDR3 is made up of 15 amino acids. Losses at the gene ends were 5 bases for V and 7 bases for J; bases not matched to a gene: 12. CDR3 sequence (DNA): TGTGCCAGCAGCCTCCAAGGACAGGGTGCAGGTGGCTACACCTTC. This translates into CASSLQGQGAGGYTF.

Ten or more counts support this clone. The J gene is TRBJ1-5, the V gene TRBV11-1; TRBD1 matches 7 bases. The germline V gene encodes CDR1 SGHAT and CDR2 FQDESV (reference sequence). The CDR3 runs 17 residues. With V trimmed by 5 bases and J by 0 bases, 10 bases remained unmatched. The CDR3 loop reads CASSRGTAAYSNQPQHF. The CDR3 DNA is TGTGCCAGCAGCCGAGGGACAGCCGCCTATAGCAATCAGCCCCAGCATTTT.

This clone was seen many times. The chain recombines TRBV30 with TRBJ1-1, with D perhaps TRBD1 (5 bases). Germline assignment: CDR1 GTSNPN and CDR2 SVGIG (reference sequence). V was pared by 1 base and J by 5 bases, with 11 bases between. The CDR3 has 13 residues. CDR3 region: CAWSAGGRTEAFF. CDR3 nucleotide sequence: TGTGCCTGGAGTGCGGGGGGTAGGACTGAAGCTTTCTTT.

The chain joins TRBV19 to TRBJ1-1; D gene ambiguous. Deletions cut 7 bases from V and 7 bases from J, with 22 bases between. From germline, CDR1 is LNHDA and CDR2 SQIVND (reference sequence). CDR3 length equals 15 residues. Here the CDR3 reads CASMGKARAAREAFF. CDR3 sequence (DNA): TGTGCCAGTATGGGGAAGGCTAGGGCGGCTCGTGAAGCTTTCTTT.

At least ten counts were recorded for this clone. The genes are TRBV20-1 and TRBJ1-1; 9 nucleotides align to TRBD1. This CDR3 is built from 14 residues. CDR1 and CDR2 from the germline V gene are DFQATT and SNEGSKA (reference sequence). Germline trimming cut 6 bases from V and 3 bases from J; bases unmatched to any gene: 8. The DNA of the CDR3 is TGCAGTGCACAATCACAGGGGGCTGACACTGAAGCTTTCTTT. Its translation: CSAQSQGADTEAFF.

By share of the sample, this clone is medium-sized (0.01 to 0.1%). The chain combines TRBV12-3 or TRBV12-4 with TRBJ1-5, with 7 bases that match TRBD1. The CDR3 sequence is 13 residues long. V lost 4 bases and J lost 4; bases outside the gene matches: 1. Here the CDR3 DNA reads TGTGCCAGCAGTTGGGGACAGAATCAGCCCCAGCATTTT. The encoded protein is CASSWGQNQPQHF.

This clone has ten or more counts. The chain links TRBV5-1 to TRBJ1-4; D is possibly TRBD1 (5 bases). Germline V gene lookup returns CDR1 SGHRS and CDR2 YFSETQ. The CDR3 runs 14 residues. Between the trimmed V and J ends, which lost 0 bases and 10 bases, there was a span of 13 bases. CDR3 region: CASSLEGQGGKLFF. The CDR3 nucleotides read TGCGCCAGCAGCTTGGAGGGGCAAGGTGGAAAACTGTTTTTT.

As regards this clone: Given a much more abundant clone one base away, this may be a read error. In the same sample, other DNA sequences code for this CDR3. The rearrangement links TRBV18 to TRBJ2-1; D is ambiguous. CDR3 size: 17 residues. The ends were cut back, 3 bases at V and 6 bases at J, with 21 bases in the middle. Germline CDR1 and CDR2: KGHSH and LQKENI. In DNA, the CDR3 is TGTGCCAGCTCACCGGCACTACAGCCCCCTTCGGGCAATGAGCAGTTCTTC. This sequence encodes CASSPALQPPSGNEQFF.

The V call is TRBV20-1, the J call TRBJ1-2; tentative D call: TRBD1 (6 bases). Germline CDR1 and CDR2: DFQATT and SNEGSKA (reference sequence). The CDR3 is made up of 13 amino acids. Between the trimmed V and J ends, which lost 6 bases and 1 base, there was a span of 12 bases. This CDR3 reads CSALKGGNYGYTF. The CDR3 nucleotides are TGCAGTGCCCTGAAAGGGGGTAACTATGGCTACACCTTC.

This chain connects TRBV19 to TRBJ1-5; a weak D match, TRBD1 (5 bases). There are 14 residues in the CDR3. V lost 4 bases and J lost 3, with 10 bases in between. CDR1 is LNHDA and CDR2 is SQIVND in the germline V gene (reference sequence). The CDR3 DNA follows: TGTGCCAGTAGTACCGGGGACGCCAATCAGCCCCAGCATTTT. Translated, it gives CASSTGDANQPQHF.

This clone came up a few times. The CDR3 coding sequence is TGTGCCAGCAGTGAATGGGGGAACGGTGAGCAGTACTTC. Translating it yields CASSEWGNGEQYF. The gene calls are TRBV6-1 and TRBJ2-7; D tentatively reads TRBD1 or TRBD2 (5 bases each). This CDR3 spans 13 amino acids. V was shortened by 2 bases and J by 7 bases, with 12 bases between the two germline ends. CDR1 and CDR2 (germline): MNHNS, SASEGT.

This clone has a count of ten or more. The V call is TRBV12-3 or TRBV12-4, the J call TRBJ2-1; 14 nucleotides agree with TRBD2. The CDR3 runs to 21 residues. The trim removed 1 base at V and 1 base at J, leaving 12 bases unmatched. The DNA for the CDR3 is TGTGCCAGCAGTTTAGGGGGATTTCCGGGACTAGCGGGAGCTTCCTACAATGAGCAGTTCTTC. Amino acids: CASSLGGFPGLAGASYNEQFF.

This clone was observed a few times. This chain joins TRBV19 and TRBJ1-1; no clear D. V was cut by 5 bases and J by 7 bases, with 14 bases left in between. CDR3 size: 13 residues. Looked up from germline, CDR1 is LNHDA and CDR2 is SQIVND (reference sequence). CDR3 amino acids: CASSGEILLEAFF. CDR3 in DNA: TGTGCCAGTAGTGGTGAGATCCTGCTTGAAGCTTTCTTT. The whole variable domain, filled in from reference TRBV19 and TRBJ1-1, reads DGGITQSPKYLFRKEGQNVTLSCEQNLNHDAMYWYRQDPGQGLRLIYYSQIVNDFQKGDIAEGYSVSREKKESFPLTVTSAQKNPTAFYLCASSGEILLEAFFGQGTRLTVV.

V usage is TRBV6-1 and J usage is TRBJ1-5; D gene ambiguous. The V gene's germline CDR1 is MNHNS and CDR2 SASEGT. The CDR3 has 15 amino acids. The germline V and J ends were trimmed by 6 bases and 4 bases, with 16 bases remaining between them. DNA for the CDR3: TGTGCCAGCAGCCATGGGAGGGCCGTGAATCAGCCCCAGCATTTT. This sequence encodes CASSHGRAVNQPQHF.

Sample share makes this clone medium-sized. V is TRBV6-2 or TRBV6-3 and J is TRBJ2-1, with D uncertain. Trimming left V 5 bases short and J 9 bases short, with 14 bases between. Per germline, CDR1 MNHEY and CDR2 SVGEGT. This CDR3 contains 13 residues. CDR3: CASSESYNSEQFF. In DNA, the CDR3 is TGTGCCAGCAGTGAGTCCTACAACTCTGAGCAGTTCTTC.